One sample yielded the 19 T cell receptor beta chains listed below, sequenced in a study of chemoradiotherapy in HPV16-positive cancers. The data were produced by immunoSEQ multiplex PCR, yet TCRdb's version contains in-frame clones alone and is incomplete. This table holds thousands of clones, 55% to 80% found once. This sample was taken from a patient who underwent chemoradiotherapy. The receptor source for this set is a human donor with HPV-associated anogenital cancer.

The chain carries TRBV30 and TRBJ2-2; TRBD2 matches at 9 bases. This CDR3 is 14 amino acids long. J gave up 4 bases and V 4 bases, and 4 bases lay outside the gene matches. Per germline, CDR1 GTSNPN and CDR2 SVGIG (reference sequence). The CDR3 DNA reads as TGTGCCTGGATTGCGGGGGGGATCACCGGGGAGCTGTTTTTT. This translates into CAWIAGGITGELFF. Supplemented by reference TRBV30 and TRBJ2-2, the full variable domain reads SQTIHQWPATLVQPVGSPLSLECTVEGTSNPNLYWYRQAAGRGLQLLFYSVGIGQISSEVPQNLSASRPQDRQFILSSKKLLLSDSGFYLCAWIAGGITGELFFGEGSRLTVL.

This chain links TRBV5-1 with TRBJ1-4, with TRBD1 as a possible D gene (6 bases). The CDR3 length is 15 residues. Trimming removed 4 bases from V and 5 bases from J, with 15 bases in between. Germline V gives CDR1 SGHRS, CDR2 YFSETQ. The CDR3 loop is CASSIPQGRNEKLFF. DNA for the CDR3: TGCGCCAGCAGCATCCCACAGGGCCGCAATGAAAAACTGTTTTTT.

The V gene is TRBV7-3, the J gene TRBJ2-1; D might be TRBD1 (5 bases). V dropped 5 bases and J dropped 8 bases, with 19 bases sitting between them. Germline CDR1 reads SGHTA; CDR2 reads FQGTGA. There are 15 residues in the CDR3. CDR3 sequence: CASSLGDSPVDEQFF. The CDR3, as DNA: TGTGCCAGCAGCCTAGGGGATTCCCCGGTAGATGAGCAGTTCTTC.

This clone has more than one count but fewer than ten. The chain recombines TRBV9 with TRBJ1-4, with D perhaps TRBD1 (5 bases). Germline V gives CDR1 SGDLS, CDR2 YYNGEE. V was trimmed by 4 bases and J by 8 bases, leaving 15 bases between them. The CDR3 extends over 14 amino acids. CDR3 in DNA: TGTGCCAGCAGCTACCAGGCAGGGTCCGAAAAACTGTTTTTT. Protein sequence: CASSYQAGSEKLFF.

The J gene is TRBJ2-2, the V gene TRBV19; D is unresolved. This CDR3 region has 12 residues. Germline CDR1 is LNHDA and CDR2 is SQIVND (reference sequence). V gave up 8 bases and J gave up 6 bases, with 10 bases separating them. Here the CDR3 reads CASHSPPGELFF. The CDR3 region has the DNA TGTGCCAGTCATAGCCCCCCCGGGGAGCTGTTTTTT.

The rearrangement joins TRBV6-1 to TRBJ1-2; TRBD1 aligns across 7 bases. J was trimmed by 5 bases and V by 2 bases; bases with no gene match: 5. Germline loops: CDR1 MNHNS, CDR2 SASEGT. The length of the CDR3 is 14 residues. In nucleotides, the CDR3 is TGTGCCAGCAGTGAATATCCACAGGGGTATGGCTACACCTTC. Translating gives CASSEYPQGYGYTF.

V gene TRBV14 combines with J gene TRBJ2-5; D is possibly TRBD1 or TRBD2 (5 bases each). This CDR3 spans 14 amino acids. Trimming pared 4 bases from V and 5 bases from J, leaving 14 bases between. The germline V gene encodes CDR1 SGHDN and CDR2 FVKESK. The CDR3, as DNA: TGTGCCAGCAGCCCCAGGGCCCGGAGGGAGACCCAGTACTTC. It translates to CASSPRARRETQYF.

The V gene is TRBV30, the J gene TRBJ2-7; D perhaps matches TRBD2 (6 bases). V lost 5 bases and J lost 4, with 21 bases in between. Germline V gene lookup returns CDR1 GTSNPN and CDR2 SVGIG (reference sequence). The length of the CDR3 is 15 residues. CDR3 bases: TGTGCCTGGGGTTCTGGCGGGACCTCTGTTTACGAGCAGTACTTC. Protein: CAWGSGGTSVYEQYF.

The V gene is TRBV7-2, the J gene TRBJ2-1, with 10 positions matching TRBD1. Unmatched junction bases numbered 5, after V lost 7 bases and J lost 5 bases. Per the germline V gene, CDR1 is SGHTA and CDR2 is FQGNSA. This CDR3 comprises 14 residues. In DNA form, the CDR3 reads TGTGCCAGCACCCGGACAGGGGGTAACAATGAGCAGTTCTTC. This codes for CASTRTGGNNEQFF.

The CDR3, as DNA: TGTGCCAGCAGCAAAACGGAGCCCGAGCTCCTAAACACTGAAGCTTTCTTT. Its translation is CASSKTEPELLNTEAFF. This chain links TRBV21-1 with TRBJ1-1. TRBV21-1 has pseudogene status. CDR3 size: 17 residues.

This clone was seen more than once but under ten times. The V call is TRBV10-3, the J call TRBJ1-2; TRBD1 is a possible D gene (6 bases). This CDR3 comprises 13 residues. V lost 2 bases, J lost 8 bases, and 12 bases lay in between. From germline, CDR1 is ENHRY and CDR2 SYGVKD. The CDR3 spells CAISEGQPGGYTF. CDR3 bases: TGTGCCATCAGTGAGGGACAGCCCGGGGGCTACACCTTC.

This chain connects TRBV9 to TRBJ1-1; D may be TRBD1 (5 bases). The V gene's germline CDR1 is SGDLS and CDR2 YYNGEE. V was trimmed by 0 bases and J by 5 bases, leaving 8 bases between them. This CDR3 is built from 13 residues. The CDR3: CASSVAEGTEAFF. CDR3 bases: TGTGCCAGCAGCGTAGCAGAGGGGACTGAAGCTTTCTTT.

Only a few counts were recorded for this clone. V gene TRBV28 combines with J gene TRBJ2-4, with D tentatively TRBD2 (6 bases). With 5 bases removed from V and 5 bases from J, the gap between germline ends came to 10 bases. There are 13 residues in the CDR3. Per the germline V gene, CDR1 is MDHEN and CDR2 is SYDVKM. CDR3 residues: CASSEGGQNIQYF. For the CDR3, the DNA is TGTGCCAGCAGTGAGGGAGGACAAAACATTCAGTACTTC.

This chain links TRBV13 with TRBJ1-4; D is unresolved. V lost 4 bases and J lost 5, with 8 bases in between. This CDR3 spans 13 amino acids. CDR1 is PRHDT, CDR2 FYEKMQ, per germline (reference sequence). CDR3 amino acids: CASSYNLNEKLFF. The CDR3 DNA follows: TGTGCCAGCAGCTACAACTTGAATGAAAAACTGTTTTTT.

Concerning this clone: The junction departs from the called germline gene at one end, perhaps through a read error. This rearrangement joins TRBV4-3 to TRBJ2-3; perhaps TRBD2 as D (6 bases). The CDR3 is made up of 16 amino acids. Germline V gene lookup returns CDR1 LGHNA and CDR2 YSLEER. CDR3 DNA sequence: TGCGCCAGCAACCAAGATGAACTAGCACCCACAGATACGCAGTATTTT. Amino acid sequence: CASNQDELAPTDTQYF.

In DNA form, the CDR3 reads TGTGCCAGCAGCCTCAGCAAGCTATCCGAGCAGTACGTC. Its protein is CASSLSKLSEQYV. J is TRBJ2-7 and V is TRBV7-2; no reliable D call. Trimming took off 5 bases at V and 6 bases at J, with 14 bases between the two ends. The CDR3 extends over 13 amino acids. In germline, CDR1 is SGHTA, CDR2 FQGNSA.

CDR3 residues: CASRGLAGKSNEQFF. The CDR3 region has the DNA TGTGCCAGCAGGGGACTAGCGGGGAAGAGCAATGAGCAGTTCTTC. The chain recombines TRBV7-6 with TRBJ2-1; 13 nucleotides match TRBD2. The V gene's germline CDR1 is SGHVS and CDR2 FNYEAQ. CDR3 length: 15 amino acids. The V segment lost 6 bases and the J segment 6 bases; nucleotides outside the gene matches: 5.

The genes are TRBV19 and TRBJ1-5; TRBD1 matches at 7 bases. The CDR3 totals 13 residues. Trimming cost V 10 bases and J 3 bases; bases outside gene matches: 6. Germline V lookup: CDR1 LNHDA, CDR2 SQIVND (reference sequence). The CDR3 loop reads CATGTALNQPQHF. CDR3 in DNA: TGTGCCACCGGGACAGCTCTCAATCAGCCCCAGCATTTT.

This clone has only a few counts. V gene TRBV7-6 combines with J gene TRBJ1-5; D not resolved. CDR3 length: 15 residues. The germline V gene has CDR1 SGHVS and CDR2 FNYEAQ. Trimming cost V 2 bases and J 1 base, with 9 bases left between them. CDR3 coding DNA: TGTGCCAGCAGCTTAAGTAGTTCGAGCAATCAGCCCCAGCATTTT. Translating gives CASSLSSSSNQPQHF.